This T cell receptor (beta chain) comes out of a study of cytomegalovirus exposure and HLA in healthy donors. The CDR3 length is 18 residues. Per the germline V gene, CDR1 is SGHVS and CDR2 is FQNEAQ. On this clone itself: At one of its ends the junction is not consistent with the germline gene, which may arise from a read error.

Primers included in the PCR were 60 Vbeta and 13 Jbeta primers. The data were produced by immunoSEQ multiplex PCR, yet TCRdb's version contains in-frame clones alone and is incomplete. The table shows about 110,000 clones, with 55% to 85% occurring only once. The V and J genes are TRBV7-8 and TRBJ1-5; TRBD1 matches at 10 bases. This clonotype originated in a man aged 25-45 years in good health and CMV-seronegative. Sequenced: PBMCs. This CDR3 reads CAGSLARRQGASNQPQHF. In DNA form, the CDR3 reads TGTGCCGGCAGCTTAGCGAGGAGACAGGGGGCCAGCAATCAGCCCCAGCATTTT. The full variable domain, rest sourced from reference TRBV7-8 and TRBJ1-5, is GAGVSQSPRYKVAKRGQDVALRCDPISGHVSLFWYQQALGQGPEFLTYFQNEAQLDKSGLPSDRFFAERPEGSVSTLKIQRTQQEDSAVYLCAGSLARRQGASNQPQHFGDGTRLSIL.